The rows below give T cell receptor beta chains drawn from one sample of a study of T cell repertoires in cytomegalovirus infection. TCRdb re-called the reads through MiXCR, storing one row per CDR3 protein. The sample has roughly 920,000 distinct CDR3 sequences, about a third seen once; the top ten hold around an eighth. Which antigens these TCRs recognize remains unknown. Sequenced here: cultured CD8+ T cells from PBMCs, sampled from culture after CMV antigen stimulation. These receptors were collected from a human donor in good health (CMV status not recorded). Some clones in this sample may be carry-over from other donors' samples. CDR3s include the opening cysteine and the closing phenylalanine or tryptophan. A D gene is named only where the DNA matches it firmly. Clone size is stated in some rows and not others, as once, few, many or a class when expanded.

j_gene: TRBJ2-5; d_gene: TRBD2; len: 13; v_gene: TRBV24-1; abundance: -; CDR3aa: CATSGRWGETQYF; CDR3nt: TGTGCCACCTCCGGGAGGTGGGGAGAGACCCAGTACTTC
j_gene: TRBJ2-7; d_gene: -; len: 16; v_gene: TRBV7-9; abundance: many; CDR3aa: CASSFENSVLLGEQYF; CDR3nt: TGTGCCAGCAGCTTCGAGAACAGTGTGTTGTTGGGCGAGCAGTACTTC
j_gene: TRBJ2-1; d_gene: TRBD2; len: 16; v_gene: TRBV7-8; abundance: many; CDR3aa: CASSWTSGGPYNEQFF; CDR3nt: TGTGCCAGCAGCTGGACTAGCGGGGGGCCTTACAATGAGCAGTTCTTC
j_gene: TRBJ2-2; d_gene: -; len: 16; v_gene: TRBV5-1; abundance: -; CDR3aa: CATPVLGATRTGELFF; CDR3nt: TGCGCCACCCCCGTTCTGGGGGCGACCCGCACCGGGGAGCTGTTTTTT
j_gene: TRBJ2-1; d_gene: TRBD2; len: 14; v_gene: TRBV7-6; abundance: many; CDR3aa: CASSLAGDYQEQFF; CDR3nt: TGTGCCAGCAGCTTAGCGGGGGACTATCAGGAGCAGTTCTTC
j_gene: TRBJ1-3; d_gene: -; len: 11; v_gene: TRBV12-3/TRBV12-4; abundance: -; CDR3aa: CASSPRDTIYF; CDR3nt: TGTGCCAGCAGCCCGCGGGACACCATATATTTT
j_gene: TRBJ2-1; d_gene: TRBD1; len: 15; v_gene: TRBV19; abundance: -; CDR3aa: CASSDPGQPYNEQFF; CDR3nt: TGTGCCAGTAGTGACCCGGGACAGCCCTACAATGAGCAGTTCTTC
j_gene: TRBJ1-1; d_gene: -; len: 14; v_gene: TRBV15; abundance: -; CDR3aa: CATRTAASGTEAFF; CDR3nt: TGTGCCACCAGGACCGCGGCCTCGGGGACTGAAGCTTTCTTT
j_gene: TRBJ1-1; d_gene: -; len: 12; v_gene: TRBV19; abundance: few; CDR3aa: CASSADETEAFF; CDR3nt: TGTGCCAGTAGCGCCGATGAGACTGAAGCTTTCTTT
j_gene: TRBJ2-7; d_gene: -; len: 14; v_gene: TRBV15; abundance: -; CDR3aa: CATSRDFSLLEQYF; CDR3nt: TGTGCCACCAGCAGAGATTTTTCCCTTCTCGAGCAGTACTTC
j_gene: TRBJ1-2; d_gene: -; len: 17; v_gene: TRBV7-9; abundance: many; CDR3aa: CASSLGTRTEGLYGYTF; CDR3nt: TGTGCCAGCAGCTTAGGGACAAGGACGGAAGGTCTCTATGGCTACACCTTC
j_gene: TRBJ1-5; d_gene: -; len: 15; v_gene: TRBV4-1; abundance: few; CDR3aa: CASSQEPGGNQPQHF; CDR3nt: TGCGCCAGCAGCCAAGAACCAGGAGGCAATCAGCCCCAGCATTTT
j_gene: TRBJ2-1; d_gene: -; len: 12; v_gene: TRBV7-3; abundance: few; CDR3aa: CASSLKWGEQFF; CDR3nt: TGTGCCAGCAGCTTAAAGTGGGGTGAGCAGTTCTTC
j_gene: TRBJ2-1; d_gene: TRBD1; len: 18; v_gene: TRBV27; abundance: -; CDR3aa: CASIGRDRAGISYNEQFF; CDR3nt: TGTGCCAGCATTGGGCGGGACAGGGCTGGGATCTCCTACAATGAGCAGTTCTTC
j_gene: TRBJ2-1; d_gene: -; len: 15; v_gene: TRBV12-3/TRBV12-4; abundance: many; CDR3aa: CASSLPAGLYNEQFF; CDR3nt: TGTGCCAGCAGTTTACCAGCGGGCCTTTACAATGAGCAGTTCTTC
j_gene: TRBJ2-7; d_gene: TRBD2; len: 13; v_gene: TRBV7-4; abundance: -; CDR3aa: CASSFRGGNEQYF; CDR3nt: TGTGCCAGCAGCTTCCGGGGGGGCAACGAGCAGTACTTC
j_gene: TRBJ2-1; d_gene: TRBD1; len: 13; v_gene: TRBV27; abundance: once; CDR3aa: CASSWDRADEQFF; CDR3nt: TGTGCCAGCAGTTGGGACAGGGCGGATGAGCAGTTCTTC
j_gene: TRBJ2-7; d_gene: -; len: 15; v_gene: TRBV7-2; abundance: many; CDR3aa: CASSLGPARIYEQYF; CDR3nt: TGTGCCAGCAGCTTAGGGCCCGCACGGATCTACGAGCAGTACTTC
j_gene: TRBJ2-1; d_gene: TRBD1; len: 18; v_gene: TRBV7-8; abundance: many; CDR3aa: CASSLEWGQGLSYNEQFF; CDR3nt: TGTGCCAGCAGCTTAGAGTGGGGACAGGGGCTCTCATACAATGAGCAGTTCTTC
j_gene: TRBJ2-1; d_gene: TRBD2; len: 15; v_gene: TRBV20-1; abundance: few; CDR3aa: CSARLTSGGYNEQFF; CDR3nt: TGCAGTGCTAGACTGACTAGCGGGGGGTACAATGAGCAGTTCTTC
j_gene: TRBJ2-3; d_gene: TRBD2; len: 16; v_gene: TRBV27; abundance: -; CDR3aa: CASSSPTSGRMDTQYF; CDR3nt: TGTGCCAGCAGTTCCCCGACTAGCGGAAGGATGGATACGCAGTATTTT
j_gene: TRBJ1-1; d_gene: -; len: 14; v_gene: TRBV7-6; abundance: -; CDR3aa: CASSGRDTNTEAFF; CDR3nt: TGTGCCAGCAGCGGCCGGGACACCAACACTGAAGCTTTCTTT
j_gene: TRBJ2-1; d_gene: TRBD2; len: 15; v_gene: TRBV7-8; abundance: many; CDR3aa: CASSKLAGDYNEQFF; CDR3nt: TGTGCCAGCAGCAAGCTAGCGGGGGACTACAATGAGCAGTTCTTC
j_gene: TRBJ2-7; d_gene: TRBD1; len: 13; v_gene: TRBV7-9; abundance: few; CDR3aa: CASSHRGHGEQYF; CDR3nt: TGTGCCAGCAGCCACAGGGGTCATGGAGAGCAGTACTTC
j_gene: TRBJ2-1; d_gene: -; len: 12; v_gene: TRBV11-2; abundance: many; CDR3aa: CASSPLDDEQFF; CDR3nt: TGTGCCAGCAGCCCCCTGGACGATGAGCAGTTCTTC
j_gene: TRBJ2-7; d_gene: -; len: 15; v_gene: TRBV23-1; abundance: few; CDR3aa: CASSQLQGPEDEQYF; CDR3nt: TGCGCCAGCAGTCAACTACAGGGTCCAGAGGACGAGCAGTACTTC
j_gene: TRBJ1-6; d_gene: TRBD1; len: 15; v_gene: TRBV28; abundance: -; CDR3aa: CASSSRRTGRLPLHF; CDR3nt: TGTGCCAGCAGTTCCAGAAGGACAGGGAGATTACCCCTCCACTTT
j_gene: TRBJ1-3; d_gene: -; len: 14; v_gene: TRBV27; abundance: many; CDR3aa: CASSLGVSGNTIYF; CDR3nt: TGTGCCAGCAGCTTAGGGGTCTCTGGAAACACCATATATTTT
j_gene: TRBJ2-3; d_gene: -; len: 13; v_gene: TRBV6-2/TRBV6-3; abundance: -; CDR3aa: CASSPGPSSTQYF; CDR3nt: TGTGCCAGCAGCCCCGGACCCTCGTCTACGCAGTATTTT
j_gene: TRBJ2-3; d_gene: -; len: 15; v_gene: TRBV7-6; abundance: -; CDR3aa: CASSVSAIPTDTQYF; CDR3nt: TGTGCCAGCAGCGTGTCCGCTATCCCCACAGATACGCAGTATTTT
j_gene: TRBJ1-3; d_gene: -; len: 14; v_gene: TRBV13; abundance: -; CDR3aa: CASSLGRRGNTIYF; CDR3nt: TGTGCCAGCAGCTTAGGCCGGAGGGGAAACACCATATATTTT
j_gene: TRBJ1-5; d_gene: -; len: 14; v_gene: TRBV19; abundance: few; CDR3aa: CAKTQKNSNQPQHF; CDR3nt: TGTGCCAAGACACAGAAGAATAGCAATCAGCCCCAGCATTTT
j_gene: TRBJ2-1; d_gene: -; len: 16; v_gene: TRBV4-1; abundance: -; CDR3aa: CASSEDEDSFYNEQFF; CDR3nt: TGCGCCAGCAGCGAGGACGAGGACAGTTTCTACAATGAGCAGTTCTTC
j_gene: TRBJ2-3; d_gene: -; len: 15; v_gene: TRBV4-1; abundance: few; CDR3aa: CASSQESLLTDTQYF; CDR3nt: TGCGCCAGCAGCCAAGAGTCCCTACTCACAGATACGCAGTATTTT
j_gene: TRBJ1-5; d_gene: TRBD1; len: 14; v_gene: TRBV6-2/TRBV6-3; abundance: -; CDR3aa: CASSWTGKGQPQHF; CDR3nt: TGTGCCAGCAGCTGGACAGGGAAGGGTCAGCCCCAGCATTTT
j_gene: TRBJ2-3; d_gene: TRBD1; len: 15; v_gene: TRBV2; abundance: many; CDR3aa: CASSLDRGWTDTQYF; CDR3nt: TGTGCCAGCAGTCTGGACAGGGGTTGGACAGATACGCAGTATTTT
j_gene: TRBJ2-5; d_gene: -; len: 16; v_gene: TRBV18; abundance: -; CDR3aa: CASSPPSGRGQETQYF; CDR3nt: TGTGCCAGCTCACCACCGTCAGGGCGAGGCCAAGAGACCCAGTACTTC
j_gene: TRBJ1-5; d_gene: -; len: 13; v_gene: TRBV7-6; abundance: many; CDR3aa: CASSFRVNQPQHF; CDR3nt: TGTGCCAGCAGCTTTAGGGTTAATCAGCCCCAGCATTTT
j_gene: TRBJ1-2; d_gene: TRBD1; len: 16; v_gene: TRBV7-6; abundance: few; CDR3aa: CASSFDRVSGDYGYTF; CDR3nt: TGTGCCAGCAGCTTCGACAGGGTTTCGGGGGACTATGGCTACACCTTC
j_gene: TRBJ2-1; d_gene: -; len: 12; v_gene: TRBV7-2; abundance: many; CDR3aa: CASSPAGHEQFF; CDR3nt: TGTGCCAGCAGCCCCGCCGGGCACGAGCAGTTCTTC
j_gene: TRBJ1-1; d_gene: -; len: 16; v_gene: TRBV6-8; abundance: few; CDR3aa: CASRPYPGHLNTEAFF; CDR3nt: TGTGCCAGCAGACCCTATCCGGGACACCTGAACACTGAAGCTTTCTTT
j_gene: TRBJ2-5; d_gene: -; len: 13; v_gene: TRBV7-8; abundance: many; CDR3aa: CASVQGLGETQYF; CDR3nt: TGTGCCAGCGTACAGGGATTAGGAGAGACCCAGTACTTC
j_gene: TRBJ1-4; d_gene: -; len: 16; v_gene: TRBV12-3/TRBV12-4; abundance: -; CDR3aa: CASRQAGVATNEKLFF; CDR3nt: TGTGCCAGCAGACAAGCAGGAGTTGCAACTAATGAAAAACTGTTTTTT
j_gene: TRBJ1-1; d_gene: -; len: 15; v_gene: TRBV12-3/TRBV12-4; abundance: -; CDR3aa: CASSITGSANTEAFF; CDR3nt: TGTGCCAGCAGTATTACAGGGAGCGCGAACACTGAAGCTTTCTTT
j_gene: TRBJ1-2; d_gene: -; len: 14; v_gene: TRBV19; abundance: -; CDR3aa: CASSAGTHNYGYTF; CDR3nt: TGTGCCAGTAGTGCCGGGACTCACAATTATGGCTACACCTTC
j_gene: TRBJ2-1; d_gene: TRBD1; len: 15; v_gene: TRBV4-3; abundance: few; CDR3aa: CASSQGTGDYNEQFF; CDR3nt: TGCGCCAGCAGCCAAGGGACAGGGGACTACAATGAGCAGTTCTTC
j_gene: TRBJ2-1; d_gene: -; len: 16; v_gene: TRBV11-1; abundance: few; CDR3aa: CASSLRTQSSYNEQFF; CDR3nt: TGTGCCAGCAGCTTACGCACACAAAGCTCCTACAATGAGCAGTTCTTC
j_gene: TRBJ1-1; d_gene: -; len: 16; v_gene: TRBV19; abundance: -; CDR3aa: CASSKRNRDKDTEAFF; CDR3nt: TGTGCCAGTAGTAAGAGGAACCGGGACAAGGACACTGAAGCTTTCTTT
j_gene: TRBJ2-2; d_gene: -; len: 16; v_gene: TRBV27; abundance: few; CDR3aa: CASSLRLLGEPGELFF; CDR3nt: TGTGCCAGCAGTTTGAGGCTCCTTGGGGAGCCCGGGGAGCTGTTTTTT
j_gene: TRBJ1-5; d_gene: TRBD1; len: 15; v_gene: TRBV7-9; abundance: -; CDR3aa: CASSSGTGDFQPQHF; CDR3nt: TGTGCCAGCAGCTCCGGGACAGGGGATTTTCAGCCCCAGCATTTT
j_gene: TRBJ2-3; d_gene: TRBD2; len: 17; v_gene: TRBV6-2/TRBV6-3; abundance: few; CDR3aa: CASSFPFSGWDTDTQYF; CDR3nt: TGTGCCAGCAGTTTCCCCTTTAGCGGGTGGGACACAGATACGCAGTATTTT
j_gene: TRBJ2-3; d_gene: TRBD2; len: 14; v_gene: TRBV7-3; abundance: many; CDR3aa: CASSEGLGIDTQYF; CDR3nt: TGTGCCAGCAGCGAGGGACTAGGGATAGATACGCAGTATTTT
j_gene: TRBJ2-7; d_gene: -; len: 12; v_gene: TRBV5-6; abundance: few; CDR3aa: CASSAGPPEQYF; CDR3nt: TGTGCCAGCAGCGCCGGCCCCCCGGAGCAGTACTTC
j_gene: TRBJ1-5; d_gene: -; len: 15; v_gene: TRBV12-3/TRBV12-4; abundance: few; CDR3aa: CASSSRQAIGQPQHF; CDR3nt: TGTGCCAGCAGCTCCCGACAGGCGATAGGACAGCCCCAGCATTTT